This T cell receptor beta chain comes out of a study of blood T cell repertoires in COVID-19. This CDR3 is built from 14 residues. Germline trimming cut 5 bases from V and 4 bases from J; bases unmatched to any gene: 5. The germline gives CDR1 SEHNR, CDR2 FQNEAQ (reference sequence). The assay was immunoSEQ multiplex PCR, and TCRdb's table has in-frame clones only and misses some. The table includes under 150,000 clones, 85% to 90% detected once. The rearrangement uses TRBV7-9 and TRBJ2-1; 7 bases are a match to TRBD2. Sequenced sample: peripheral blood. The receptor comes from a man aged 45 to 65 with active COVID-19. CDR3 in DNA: TGTGCCAGCAGCACCCAGCGGGGTTACAATGAGCAGTTCTTC. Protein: CASSTQRGYNEQFF.